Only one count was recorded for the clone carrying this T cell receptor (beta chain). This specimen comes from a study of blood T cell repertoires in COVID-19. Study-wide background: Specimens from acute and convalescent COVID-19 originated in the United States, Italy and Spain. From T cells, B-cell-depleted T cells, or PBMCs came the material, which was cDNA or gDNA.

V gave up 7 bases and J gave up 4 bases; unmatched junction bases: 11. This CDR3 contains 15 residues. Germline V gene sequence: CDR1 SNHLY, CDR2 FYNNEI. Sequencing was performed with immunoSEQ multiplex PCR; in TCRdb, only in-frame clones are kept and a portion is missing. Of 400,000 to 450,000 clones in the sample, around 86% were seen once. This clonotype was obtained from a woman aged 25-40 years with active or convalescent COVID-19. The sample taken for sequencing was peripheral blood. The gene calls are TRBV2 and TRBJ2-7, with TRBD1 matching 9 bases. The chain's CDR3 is CASMSPGQGGYEQYF. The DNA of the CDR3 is TGTGCCAGCATGTCTCCGGGACAGGGAGGATACGAGCAGTACTTC.